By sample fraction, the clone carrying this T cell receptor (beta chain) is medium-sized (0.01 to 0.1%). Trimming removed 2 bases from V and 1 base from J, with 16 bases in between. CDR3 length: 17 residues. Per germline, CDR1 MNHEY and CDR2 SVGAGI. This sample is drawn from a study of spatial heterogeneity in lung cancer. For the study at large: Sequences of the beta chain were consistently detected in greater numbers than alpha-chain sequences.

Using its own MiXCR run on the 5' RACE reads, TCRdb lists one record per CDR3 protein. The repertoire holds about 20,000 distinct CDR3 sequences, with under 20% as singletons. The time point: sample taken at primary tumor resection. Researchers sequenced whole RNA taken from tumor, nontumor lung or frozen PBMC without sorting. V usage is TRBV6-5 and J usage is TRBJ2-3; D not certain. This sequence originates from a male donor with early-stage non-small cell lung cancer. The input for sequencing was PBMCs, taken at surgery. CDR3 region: CASSYKGPLFGTDTQYF. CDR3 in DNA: TGTGCCAGCAGTTACAAAGGACCGCTCTTCGGCACAGATACGCAGTATTTT.